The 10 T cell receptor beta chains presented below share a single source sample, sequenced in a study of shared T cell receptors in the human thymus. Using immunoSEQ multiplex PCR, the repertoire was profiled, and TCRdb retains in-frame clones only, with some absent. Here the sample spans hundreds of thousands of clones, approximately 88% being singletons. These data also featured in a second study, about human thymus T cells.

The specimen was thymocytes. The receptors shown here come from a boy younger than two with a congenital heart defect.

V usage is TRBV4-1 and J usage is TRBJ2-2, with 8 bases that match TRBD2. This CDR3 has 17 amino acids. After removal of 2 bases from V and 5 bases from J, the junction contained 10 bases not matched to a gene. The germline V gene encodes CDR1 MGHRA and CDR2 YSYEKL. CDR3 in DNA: TGCGCCAGCAGCCAAAGGCCGGGAGGGCCCGGAACCGGGGAGCTGTTTTTT. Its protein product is CASSQRPGGPGTGELFF.

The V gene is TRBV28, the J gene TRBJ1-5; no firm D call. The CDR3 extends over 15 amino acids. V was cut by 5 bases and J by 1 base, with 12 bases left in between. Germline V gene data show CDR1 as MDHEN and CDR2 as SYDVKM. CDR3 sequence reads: CASSAVGGSNQPQHF. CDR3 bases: TGTGCCAGCAGTGCCGTGGGAGGAAGCAATCAGCCCCAGCATTTT.

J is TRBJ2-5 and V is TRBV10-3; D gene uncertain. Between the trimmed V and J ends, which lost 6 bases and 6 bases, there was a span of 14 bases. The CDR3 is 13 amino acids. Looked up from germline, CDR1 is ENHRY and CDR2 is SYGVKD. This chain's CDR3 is CAISQTSKKTQYF. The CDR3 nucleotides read TGTGCCATCAGCCAGACTTCCAAGAAGACCCAGTACTTC.

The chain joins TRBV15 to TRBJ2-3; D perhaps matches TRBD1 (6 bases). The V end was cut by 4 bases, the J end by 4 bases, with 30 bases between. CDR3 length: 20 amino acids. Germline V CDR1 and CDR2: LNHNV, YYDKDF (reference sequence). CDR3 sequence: CATSIGGQVLLPGVADTQYF. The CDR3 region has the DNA TGTGCCACCAGCATAGGGGGACAAGTCTTACTTCCAGGGGTAGCAGATACGCAGTATTTT. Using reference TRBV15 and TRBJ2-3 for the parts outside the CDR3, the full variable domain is DAMVIQNPRYQVTQFGKPVTLSCSQTLNHNVMYWYQQKSSQAPKLLFHYYDKDFNNEADTPDNFQSRRPNTSFCFLDIRSPGLGDTAMYLCATSIGGQVLLPGVADTQYFGPGTRLTVL.

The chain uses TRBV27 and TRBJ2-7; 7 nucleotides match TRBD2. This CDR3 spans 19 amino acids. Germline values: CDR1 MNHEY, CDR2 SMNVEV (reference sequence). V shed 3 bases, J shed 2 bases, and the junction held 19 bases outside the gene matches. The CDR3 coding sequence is TGTGCCAGCAGTTTCGGGGGGACTCAGCTCCAGTCAGTGCCCTACGAGCAGTACTTC. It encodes CASSFGGTQLQSVPYEQYF.

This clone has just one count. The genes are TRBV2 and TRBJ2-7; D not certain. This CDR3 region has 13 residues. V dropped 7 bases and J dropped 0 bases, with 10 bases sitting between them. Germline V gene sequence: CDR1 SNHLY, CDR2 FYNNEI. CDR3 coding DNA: TGTGCCAGCAATTCGACACCCTCCTACGAGCAGTACTTC. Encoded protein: CASNSTPSYEQYF.

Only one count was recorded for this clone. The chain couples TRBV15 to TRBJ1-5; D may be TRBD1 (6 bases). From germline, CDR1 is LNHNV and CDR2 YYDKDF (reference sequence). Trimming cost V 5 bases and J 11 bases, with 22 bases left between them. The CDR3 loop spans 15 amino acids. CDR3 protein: CATSLIRDRGGAQHF. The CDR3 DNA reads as TGTGCCACCAGCCTAATAAGGGACCGAGGGGGGGCCCAGCATTTT.

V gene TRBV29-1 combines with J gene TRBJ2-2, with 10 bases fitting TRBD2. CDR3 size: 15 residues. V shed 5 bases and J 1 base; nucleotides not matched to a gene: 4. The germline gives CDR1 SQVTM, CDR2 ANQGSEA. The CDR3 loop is CSVLRLAGNTGELFF. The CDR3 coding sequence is TGCAGCGTTCTTCGACTAGCGGGGAACACCGGGGAGCTGTTTTTT.

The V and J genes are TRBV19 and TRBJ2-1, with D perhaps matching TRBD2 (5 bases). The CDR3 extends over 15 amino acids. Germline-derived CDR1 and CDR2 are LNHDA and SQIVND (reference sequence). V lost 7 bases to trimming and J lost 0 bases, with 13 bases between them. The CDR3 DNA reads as TGTGCCAGTACAAAACAGCGGTACTCCTACAATGAGCAGTTCTTC. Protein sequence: CASTKQRYSYNEQFF.

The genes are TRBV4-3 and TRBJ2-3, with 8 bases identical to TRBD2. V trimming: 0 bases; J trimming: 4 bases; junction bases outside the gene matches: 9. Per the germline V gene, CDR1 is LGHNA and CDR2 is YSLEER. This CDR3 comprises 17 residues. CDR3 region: CASSQDGETSDPDTQYF. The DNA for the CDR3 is TGCGCCAGCAGCCAAGATGGGGAGACTAGCGATCCAGATACGCAGTATTTT.